This entry describes one T cell receptor beta chain. This sample is part of a study of control samples from healthy donors and cancer patients. Method: immunoSEQ multiplex PCR; TCRdb's copy keeps in-frame clones and lacks some. The sample includes fewer than 200,000 clones, around 93% of them seen just once. Trimming took off 4 bases at V and 4 bases at J, with 16 bases between the two ends. The germline V gene encodes CDR1 MGHDK and CDR2 SYGVNS. This CDR3 region has 15 residues. Sequenced material: blood. The TCR comes from a man aged 18 to 35 in good health. The gene calls are TRBV25-1 and TRBJ1-2; no firm D call. The CDR3 spells CASSGLSLGVYGYTF. In nucleotides, the CDR3 is TGTGCCAGCAGTGGCCTATCGCTCGGTGTCTATGGCTACACCTTC.